Below, 7 T cell receptor beta chains from the same sample are listed, as sequenced in a study of OX40 agonist ivuxolimab in advanced cancers. Library prep was done by the immunoSEQ multiplex PCR assay. TCRdb took over this immuneACCESS table, retaining in-frame rearrangements with V and J assigned. Such tables are incomplete; in checked studies, under half of the missing clones stem from an unresolved V gene, and the remainder is unexplained. The sample data list about 82,000 clones, and about 82% of these were observed just once. The ten largest clones take up 6.5% of the sample. Sequenced here: CD4+ or CD8+ T cells sorted from blood, sampled in a trial of the OX40 agonist ivuxolimab. These receptors were taken from an adult with an advanced solid tumor such as melanoma, head and neck, liver or kidney cancer.

The chain uses TRBV30 and TRBJ2-2; D unclear. Per the germline V gene, CDR1 is GTSNPN and CDR2 is SVGIG (reference sequence). V lost 6 bases and J 4 bases, leaving 9 bases between the germline ends. The CDR3 length is 12 residues. CDR3 sequence (DNA): TGTGCCTGTTCTTGGGGCACCGGGGAGCTGTTTTTT. Translated, it gives CACSWGTGELFF. Full variable domain (remainder filled in from reference TRBV30 and TRBJ2-2): SQTIHQWPATLVQPVGSPLSLECTVEGTSNPNLYWYRQAAGRGLQLLFYSVGIGQISSEVPQNLSASRPQDRQFILSSKKLLLSDSGFYLCACSWGTGELFFGEGSRLTVL.

The rearrangement joins TRBV19 to TRBJ2-3; 10 bases match TRBD2. The CDR3 spans 16 residues. V lost 0 bases, J lost 4 bases, and 4 bases stayed unmatched. CDR1 and CDR2 from the germline V gene are LNHDA and SQIVND (reference sequence). The CDR3: CASSIEAGGPADTQYF. CDR3 coding DNA: TGTGCCAGTAGTATAGAAGCGGGAGGGCCCGCAGATACGCAGTATTTT. Together with reference TRBV19 and TRBJ2-3, the CDR3 gives the full variable domain: DGGITQSPKYLFRKEGQNVTLSCEQNLNHDAMYWYRQDPGQGLRLIYYSQIVNDFQKGDIAEGYSVSREKKESFPLTVTSAQKNPTAFYLCASSIEAGGPADTQYFGPGTRLTVL.

This clone was recorded a few times. The chain carries TRBV4-3 and TRBJ2-2, with 7 bases identical to TRBD1. The CDR3 runs 16 residues. J gave up 0 bases and V 5 bases, and 6 bases lay outside the gene matches. From germline, CDR1 is LGHNA and CDR2 YSLEER. CDR3: CASSSDRATNTGELFF. Here the CDR3 DNA reads TGCGCCAGCAGCTCAGACAGGGCCACGAACACCGGGGAGCTGTTTTTT.

CDR3 sequence (DNA): TGTGCCAGCAGCGTAGGCGGGGGCCTAGTCTATGGCTACACCTTC. Its protein is CASSVGGGLVYGYTF. The V call is TRBV9, the J call TRBJ1-2, with a tentative D call TRBD1 (6 bases). CDR1 is SGDLS, CDR2 YYNGEE, per germline. Trimming took 0 bases from V and 4 from J, leaving 13 bases between them. The CDR3 totals 15 residues.

The chain couples TRBV7-5 to TRBJ2-1; the table assigns TRBD2, which was not confirmed against the DNA. TRBV7-5 is an annotated pseudogene. The CDR3 has 15 amino acids. CDR3 DNA: TGTGCCAGAAGCCATAACGGGGGGCTCGGTAATGAGCAGTTCTTC. Translated: CARSHNGGLGNEQFF.

This clone was found once. This chain joins TRBV29-1 and TRBJ2-7; 10 positions match TRBD2. This CDR3 comprises 13 residues. Trimming removed 7 bases from V and 1 base from J; junction bases left unmatched: 4. The germline V gene has CDR1 SQVTM and CDR2 ANQGSEA. CDR3 sequence: CSARTSGSYEQYF. The DNA of the CDR3 is TGCAGCGCGAGGACTAGCGGTTCCTACGAGCAGTACTTC.

The count of this clone is one. J is TRBJ2-3 and V is TRBV10-2, with D maybe TRBD2 (5 bases). The CDR3 consists of 17 residues. Germline V lookup: CDR1 WSHSY, CDR2 SAAADI. V lost 7 bases to trimming and J lost 0 bases, with 20 bases between them. CDR3 DNA sequence: TGCGCCAGCACCACGGACTCCCTGGCGTCTAGCACAGATACGCAGTATTTT. As protein: CASTTDSLASSTDTQYF.